One and the same sample provided the 15 T cell receptor beta chains below, sequenced in a study of monozygotic twins with inflammatory bowel disease. TCRdb reprocessed the 5' RACE reads and reports one entry per CDR3 protein, with no DNA. In all, the sample yields a few hundred thousand distinct CDR3 sequences. Specimen: blood. Every receptor here comes from a human donor with ulcerative colitis or Crohn's disease, or a healthy co-twin of an affected twin (not recorded which).

The CDR3 spells CASTPGRYFNEQYF. J is TRBJ2-7 and V is TRBV6-2 or TRBV6-3; the D gene TCRdb calls, TRBD1, cannot be checked with no DNA. The CDR3 has 14 amino acids. The V gene's germline CDR1 is MNHEY and CDR2 SVGEGT.

The chain employs TRBV5-6 and TRBJ2-1; the D call from TCRdb, TRBD1, cannot be confirmed without DNA. This CDR3 spans 14 amino acids. Germline loops: CDR1 SGHDT, CDR2 YYEEEE. The CDR3 spells CASTVPGPNNEQFF.

This CDR3 is CSAPIGGGYTGELFF. The gene calls are TRBV20-1 and TRBJ2-2; TCRdb's D gene call, TRBD1, goes unchecked for lack of DNA. Looked up from germline, CDR1 is DFQATT and CDR2 is SNEGSKA (reference sequence). This CDR3 contains 15 residues.

The rearrangement uses TRBV7-2 and TRBJ1-3. The CDR3 contains 15 residues. Germline-derived CDR1 and CDR2 are SGHTA and FQGNSA. CDR3 sequence reads: CASSPPRGLGNTIYF.

V usage is TRBV15 and J usage is TRBJ2-2; TCRdb calls TRBD1, which cannot be checked without DNA. This CDR3 has 17 residues. Germline V gene data show CDR1 as LNHNV and CDR2 as YYDKDF (reference sequence). CDR3 sequence: CATSRSGAGSISGELFF.

The chain carries TRBV5-1 and TRBJ1-2; the TCRdb call, TRBD1, lacks DNA for checking. The CDR3 spans 15 residues. Germline values: CDR1 SGHRS, CDR2 YFSETQ. The CDR3 is CASSFEGGVGYGYTF.

The V and J genes are TRBV7-2 and TRBJ2-1; the TRBD1 assignment by TCRdb is unverifiable without DNA. CDR1 and CDR2 from the germline V gene are SGHTA and FQGNSA. The CDR3 runs 15 residues. The chain's CDR3 is CASSLDRGYHNEQFF.

The rearrangement links TRBV5-6 to TRBJ1-1; TCRdb gives TRBD1 as the D gene, but with no DNA this cannot be confirmed. Germline CDR1 reads SGHDT; CDR2 reads YYEEEE. The CDR3 consists of 16 residues. CDR3: CASSPRPGLSGTEAFF.

This chain connects TRBV5-4 to TRBJ1-1. Germline-derived CDR1 and CDR2 are SGHNT and YYREEE (reference sequence). CDR3 size: 15 residues. This CDR3 reads CASSSGQLSGTEAFF.

This sequence joins TRBV20-1 and TRBJ2-7; TCRdb names TRBD1, which stays unverified in the absence of DNA. Germline V gives CDR1 DFQATT, CDR2 SNEGSKA (reference sequence). The CDR3 consists of 15 residues. CDR3 sequence reads: CSASEGQGRSYEQYF.

The rearrangement links TRBV19 to TRBJ1-5; TCRdb's D gene call, TRBD1, goes unchecked for lack of DNA. Per germline, CDR1 LNHDA and CDR2 SQIVND (reference sequence). The length of the CDR3 is 13 residues. The CDR3 region is CASTARANQPQHF.

This sequence joins TRBV19 and TRBJ1-2; TCRdb's assignment of TRBD1 cannot be checked, as there is no DNA. This CDR3 comprises 15 residues. Germline CDR1 is LNHDA and CDR2 is SQIVND (reference sequence). CDR3 protein: CASNHRGHYNYGYTF.

The V call is TRBV5-1, the J call TRBJ2-5; TCRdb indicates TRBD2, and absent DNA this call remains unverified. This CDR3 spans 17 amino acids. CDR1 and CDR2 from the germline V gene are SGHRS and YFSETQ. Here the CDR3 reads CASSLGGLAGGIETQYF.

The V call is TRBV14, the J call TRBJ2-7. CDR1 is SGHDN, CDR2 FVKESK, per germline. CDR3 size: 12 residues. CDR3 residues: CASSQGNYEQYF.

This sequence joins TRBV6-1 and TRBJ1-5. The CDR3 has 15 residues. Looked up from germline, CDR1 is MNHNS and CDR2 is SASEGT. CDR3 residues: CASSEIGNSNQPQHF.